The sequence of this T cell receptor beta chain was determined in a study of blood T cell repertoires in COVID-19. Study overall: COVID-19 samples collected from the United States, Italy and Spain covered acute and convalescent phases. In each case, the material was cDNA or gDNA derived from T cells, B-cell-depleted T cells, or PBMCs.

The authors' processing: Quantification of nucleated cells was approximated via reference gene primer amplification. Repertoires were generated with immunoSEQ multiplex PCR, while TCRdb's copy carries only in-frame clones and drops some. From that table come the V and J calls and clone size; the DNA was used to work out D and trimming. This table has tens of thousands of clones, under 90% appearing once. The V and J ends lost 4 bases and 0 bases respectively, with 12 bases between them. CDR1 and CDR2 (germline): SGHNT, YYREEE (reference sequence). The CDR3 runs to 15 residues. Sequencing input: peripheral blood. The receptor was isolated from a woman aged 55-70 years with acute or convalescent COVID-19. The chain is built from TRBV5-4 and TRBJ2-3, with a weak D call TRBD2 (6 bases). Here the CDR3 DNA reads TGTGCCAGCAGCCGTACGGGGGACAGCACAGATACGCAGTATTTT. As protein: CASSRTGDSTDTQYF.